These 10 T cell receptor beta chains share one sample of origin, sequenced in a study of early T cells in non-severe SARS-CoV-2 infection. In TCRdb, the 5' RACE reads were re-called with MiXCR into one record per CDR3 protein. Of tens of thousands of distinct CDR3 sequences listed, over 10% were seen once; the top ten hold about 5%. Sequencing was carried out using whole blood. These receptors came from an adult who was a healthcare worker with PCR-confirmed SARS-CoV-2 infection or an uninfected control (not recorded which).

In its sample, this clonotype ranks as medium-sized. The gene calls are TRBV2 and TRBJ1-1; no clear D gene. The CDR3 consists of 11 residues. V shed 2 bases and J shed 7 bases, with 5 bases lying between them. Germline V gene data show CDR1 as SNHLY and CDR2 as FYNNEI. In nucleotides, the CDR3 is TGTGCCAGCAGTGAAAGTTTTGAAGCTTTCTTT. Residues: CASSESFEAFF.

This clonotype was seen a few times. CDR3 bases: TGTGCCAGCAGTCCCCTGTGGGACCAGCAAGAGACCCAGTACTTC. It encodes CASSPLWDQQETQYF. J is TRBJ2-5 and V is TRBV28, with D perhaps matching TRBD1 or TRBD2 (5 bases each). The V end lost 5 bases, the J end lost 2 bases, and 15 bases lay between the germline ends. CDR3 length: 15 amino acids. Germline lookup yields CDR1 MDHEN and CDR2 SYDVKM.

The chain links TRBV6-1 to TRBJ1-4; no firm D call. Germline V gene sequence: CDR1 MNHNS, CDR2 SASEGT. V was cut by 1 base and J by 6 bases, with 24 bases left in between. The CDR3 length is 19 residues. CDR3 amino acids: CASSEGVRVDAKEYEKLFF. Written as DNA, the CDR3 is TGTGCCAGCAGTGAAGGGGTCCGGGTGGACGCTAAGGAATATGAAAAACTGTTTTTT.

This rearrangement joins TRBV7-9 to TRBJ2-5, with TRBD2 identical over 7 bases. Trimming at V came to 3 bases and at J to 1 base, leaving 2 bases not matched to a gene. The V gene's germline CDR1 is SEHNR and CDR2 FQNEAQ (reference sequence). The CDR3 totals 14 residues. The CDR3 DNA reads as TGTGCCAGCAGCTTGTCTAGCGGCCAAGAGACCCAGTACTTC. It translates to CASSLSSGQETQYF.

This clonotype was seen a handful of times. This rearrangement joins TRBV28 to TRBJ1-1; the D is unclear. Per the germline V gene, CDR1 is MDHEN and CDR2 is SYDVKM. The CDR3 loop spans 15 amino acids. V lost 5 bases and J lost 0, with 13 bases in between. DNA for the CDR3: TGTGCCAGCAGTCCCCGCGGGTGGGTGAACACTGAAGCTTTCTTT. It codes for CASSPRGWVNTEAFF.

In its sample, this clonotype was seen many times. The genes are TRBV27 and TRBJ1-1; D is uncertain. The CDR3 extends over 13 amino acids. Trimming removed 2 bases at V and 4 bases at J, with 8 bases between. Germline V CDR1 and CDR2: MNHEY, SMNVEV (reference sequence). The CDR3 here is CASSLNEATEAFF. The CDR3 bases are TGTGCCAGCAGTTTAAACGAGGCCACTGAAGCTTTCTTT.

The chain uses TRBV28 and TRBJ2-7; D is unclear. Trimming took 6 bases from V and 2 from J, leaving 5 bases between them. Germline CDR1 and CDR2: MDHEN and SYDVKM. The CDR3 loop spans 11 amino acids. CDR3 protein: CASSTAYEQYF. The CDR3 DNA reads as TGTGCCAGCAGCACTGCCTACGAGCAGTACTTC.

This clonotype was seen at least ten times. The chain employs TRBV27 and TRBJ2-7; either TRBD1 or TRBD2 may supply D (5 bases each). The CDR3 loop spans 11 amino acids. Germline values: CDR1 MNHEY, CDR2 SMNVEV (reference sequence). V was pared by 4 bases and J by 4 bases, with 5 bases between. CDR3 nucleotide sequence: TGTGCCAGCAGTTGGGGGTACGAGCAGTACTTC. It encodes CASSWGYEQYF.

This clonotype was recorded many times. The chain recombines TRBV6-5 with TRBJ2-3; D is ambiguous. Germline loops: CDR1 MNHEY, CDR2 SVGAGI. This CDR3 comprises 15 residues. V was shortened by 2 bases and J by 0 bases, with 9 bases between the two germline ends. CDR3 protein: CASSYRFPSTDTQYF. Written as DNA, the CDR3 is TGTGCCAGCAGTTACCGCTTTCCTAGCACAGATACGCAGTATTTT.

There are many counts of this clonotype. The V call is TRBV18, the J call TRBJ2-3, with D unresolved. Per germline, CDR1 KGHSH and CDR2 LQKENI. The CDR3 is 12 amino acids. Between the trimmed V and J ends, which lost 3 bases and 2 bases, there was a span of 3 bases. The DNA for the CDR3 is TGTGCCAGCTCACCCTACACAGATACGCAGTATTTT. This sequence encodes CASSPYTDTQYF.